This is a list of T cell receptor beta chains from one sample in a study of blood T cell repertoires in COVID-19. This table comes from immunoSEQ multiplex PCR, and its TCRdb copy is limited to in-frame clones, with some not included. The sample shows around 250,000 clones, around 86% of them seen only once. The sample comprised peripheral blood. All receptors come from a woman between 70 and 85 years old with active or convalescent COVID-19. CDR3s include the opening cysteine and the closing phenylalanine or tryptophan. Fields, in order: J gene, V gene, CDR3 protein.

J gene: TRBJ1-3; V gene: TRBV2; CDR3 protein: CASSEEPLVGNTIYF
J gene: TRBJ1-2; V gene: TRBV5-4; CDR3 protein: CASSLEDRPYGYTF
J gene: TRBJ2-3; V gene: TRBV11-2; CDR3 protein: CASSLDSTATDTQYF
J gene: TRBJ2-7; V gene: TRBV4-3; CDR3 protein: CASSQVGGPHEQYF
J gene: TRBJ1-5; V gene: TRBV2; CDR3 protein: CASTPGPYSNQPQHF
J gene: TRBJ1-2; V gene: TRBV11-2; CDR3 protein: CASSQRPGNYGYTF
J gene: TRBJ2-1; V gene: TRBV18; CDR3 protein: CASSPGQKGGEQFF
J gene: TRBJ1-6; V gene: TRBV7-9; CDR3 protein: CASSLSGQGGPPLHF
J gene: TRBJ2-1; V gene: TRBV5-6; CDR3 protein: CASSLDLGRGYNEQFF
J gene: TRBJ1-1; V gene: TRBV19; CDR3 protein: CASSIERGGGTEAFF
J gene: TRBJ1-5; V gene: TRBV4-2; CDR3 protein: CASSQDRDRGQPQHF
J gene: TRBJ1-2; V gene: TRBV6-5; CDR3 protein: CASSYSGLGRRGYTF
J gene: TRBJ1-6; V gene: TRBV3-1/TRBV3-2; CDR3 protein: CASSQDPGFHSPLHF
J gene: TRBJ1-2; V gene: TRBV5-6; CDR3 protein: CASSFRAANYGYTF
J gene: TRBJ1-6; V gene: TRBV5-5; CDR3 protein: CASSNFRNSPLHF
J gene: TRBJ1-4; V gene: TRBV27; CDR3 protein: CASSPGTGGYEKLFF
J gene: TRBJ2-3; V gene: TRBV7-3; CDR3 protein: CASKPSGTDTQYF
J gene: TRBJ2-3; V gene: TRBV9; CDR3 protein: CASSVEDRGWGTQYF
J gene: TRBJ1-2; V gene: TRBV9; CDR3 protein: CASSPRDRGLRSGYTF
J gene: TRBJ1-2; V gene: TRBV19; CDR3 protein: CASSQGAAGGAGYGYTF
J gene: TRBJ1-2; V gene: TRBV7-8; CDR3 protein: CASSITGGDYGYTF
J gene: TRBJ2-7; V gene: TRBV7-2; CDR3 protein: CASSPHARGGSYEQYF
J gene: TRBJ2-2; V gene: TRBV18; CDR3 protein: CASSPAGFWVHTGELFF
J gene: TRBJ1-2; V gene: TRBV6-1; CDR3 protein: CASSEGQGAWGYTF
J gene: TRBJ1-1; V gene: TRBV4-3; CDR3 protein: CASSQAAGAAEAFF
J gene: TRBJ1-5; V gene: TRBV6-5; CDR3 protein: CASSYSRAGNQPQHF
J gene: TRBJ1-2; V gene: TRBV6-5; CDR3 protein: CASSYSRGRGGYTF
J gene: TRBJ1-2; V gene: TRBV7-9; CDR3 protein: CASVLASTGGTDSYGYTF